This T cell receptor beta chain was identified during a study of cytomegalovirus exposure and HLA in healthy donors. Whole-study results and caveats: Among immune exposure information, only CMV serostatus was available.

The germline V gene has CDR1 SEHNR and CDR2 FQNEAQ (reference sequence). This CDR3 comprises 15 residues. Trimming stripped 5 bases from V and 0 bases from J, with 13 bases between. As regards this clone: Its target is unknown.

The PCR used 60 Vbeta and 13 Jbeta primers. Clones were sequenced by immunoSEQ multiplex PCR, and TCRdb holds only the in-frame ones, with some missing. Altogether about 140,000 clones are present, around 77% being singletons, with the ten largest covering more than 4.5%. The chain carries TRBV7-9 and TRBJ1-1; D is perhaps TRBD1 (6 bases). The TCR originated in a woman in her forties or fifties in good health and CMV-seronegative. Sequences were obtained from PBMCs. The CDR3 region has the DNA TGTGCCAGCAGCCATAAGGACAGAATGAACACTGAAGCTTTCTTT. Translated, it gives CASSHKDRMNTEAFF.